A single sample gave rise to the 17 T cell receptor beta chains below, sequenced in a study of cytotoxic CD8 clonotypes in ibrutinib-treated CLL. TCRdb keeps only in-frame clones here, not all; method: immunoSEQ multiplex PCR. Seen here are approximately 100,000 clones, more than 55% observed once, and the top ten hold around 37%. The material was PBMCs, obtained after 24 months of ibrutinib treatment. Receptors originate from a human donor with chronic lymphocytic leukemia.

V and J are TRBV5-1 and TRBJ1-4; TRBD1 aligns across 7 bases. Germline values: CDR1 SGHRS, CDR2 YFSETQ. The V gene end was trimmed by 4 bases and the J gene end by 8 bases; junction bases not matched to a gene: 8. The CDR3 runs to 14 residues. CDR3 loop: CASSHGTDKEKLFF. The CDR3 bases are TGCGCCAGCAGCCACGGGACAGACAAGGAAAAACTGTTTTTT.

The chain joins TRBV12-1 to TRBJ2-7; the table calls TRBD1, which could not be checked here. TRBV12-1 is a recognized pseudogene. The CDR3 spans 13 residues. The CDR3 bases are TGTGCCAGAAACCGACAGAGCCCTTACGAGCAGTACTTC. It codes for CARNRQSPYEQYF.

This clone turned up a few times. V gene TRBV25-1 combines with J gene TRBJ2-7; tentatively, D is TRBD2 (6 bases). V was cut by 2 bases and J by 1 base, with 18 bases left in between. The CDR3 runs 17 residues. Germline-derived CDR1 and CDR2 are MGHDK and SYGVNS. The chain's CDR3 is CASSEGAGRESSYEQYF. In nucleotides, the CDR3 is TGTGCCAGCAGTGAAGGTGCGGGGCGGGAATCGTCCTACGAGCAGTACTTC.

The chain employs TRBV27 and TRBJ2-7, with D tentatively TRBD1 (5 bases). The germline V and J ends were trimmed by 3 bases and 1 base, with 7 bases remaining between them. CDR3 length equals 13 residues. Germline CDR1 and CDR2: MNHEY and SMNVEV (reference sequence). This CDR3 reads CASSFSGSYEQYF. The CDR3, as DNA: TGTGCCAGCAGTTTCTCAGGGTCCTACGAGCAGTACTTC.

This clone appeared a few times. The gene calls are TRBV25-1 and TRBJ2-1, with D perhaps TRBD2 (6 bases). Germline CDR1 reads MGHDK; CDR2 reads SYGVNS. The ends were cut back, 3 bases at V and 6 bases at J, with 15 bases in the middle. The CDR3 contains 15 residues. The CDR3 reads CASSDGGSPSNEQFF. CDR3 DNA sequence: TGTGCCAGCAGTGATGGGGGGAGTCCTAGCAATGAGCAGTTCTTC.

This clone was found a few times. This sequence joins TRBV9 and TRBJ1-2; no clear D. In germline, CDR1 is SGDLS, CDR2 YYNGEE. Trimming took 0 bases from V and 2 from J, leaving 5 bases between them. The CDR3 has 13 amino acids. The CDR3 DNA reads TGTGCCAGCAGCGTAGCCCTCAACTATGGCTACACCTTC. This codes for CASSVALNYGYTF.

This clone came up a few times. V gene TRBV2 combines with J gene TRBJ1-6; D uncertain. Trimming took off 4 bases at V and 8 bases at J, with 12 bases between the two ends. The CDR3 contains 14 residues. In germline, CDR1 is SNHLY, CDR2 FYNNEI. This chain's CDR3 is CASSGGRLDSPLHF. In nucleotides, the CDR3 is TGTGCCAGCAGTGGGGGAAGGTTGGATTCACCCCTCCACTTT.

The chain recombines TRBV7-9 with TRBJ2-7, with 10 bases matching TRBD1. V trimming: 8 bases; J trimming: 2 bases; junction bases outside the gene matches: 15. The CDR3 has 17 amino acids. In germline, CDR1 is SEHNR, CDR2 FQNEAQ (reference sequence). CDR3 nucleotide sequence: TGTGCCAGCGCCTCCGGGACAGGGGCCCCACCTGCCTACGAGCAGTACTTC. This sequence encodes CASASGTGAPPAYEQYF.

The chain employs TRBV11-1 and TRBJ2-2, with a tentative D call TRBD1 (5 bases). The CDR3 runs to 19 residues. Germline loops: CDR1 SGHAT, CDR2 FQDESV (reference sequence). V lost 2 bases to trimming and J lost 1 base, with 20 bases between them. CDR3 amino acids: CASSLTGGYKTRNTGELFF. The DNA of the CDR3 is TGTGCCAGCAGCTTAACAGGTGGCTACAAAACCCGGAACACCGGGGAGCTGTTTTTT.

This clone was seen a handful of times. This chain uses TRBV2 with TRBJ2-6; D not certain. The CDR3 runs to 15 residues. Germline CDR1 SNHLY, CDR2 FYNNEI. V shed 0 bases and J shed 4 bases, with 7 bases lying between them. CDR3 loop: CASSEAGMGANVLTF. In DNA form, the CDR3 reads TGTGCCAGCAGTGAAGCGGGGATGGGGGCCAACGTCCTGACTTTC.

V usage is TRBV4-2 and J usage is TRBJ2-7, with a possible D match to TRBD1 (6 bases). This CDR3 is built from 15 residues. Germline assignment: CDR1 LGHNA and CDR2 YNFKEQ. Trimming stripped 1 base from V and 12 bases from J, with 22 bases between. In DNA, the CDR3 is TGTGCCAGCAGCCAAGGGACAGAGCCACCCCCCAGCCGGTACTTC. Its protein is CASSQGTEPPPSRYF.

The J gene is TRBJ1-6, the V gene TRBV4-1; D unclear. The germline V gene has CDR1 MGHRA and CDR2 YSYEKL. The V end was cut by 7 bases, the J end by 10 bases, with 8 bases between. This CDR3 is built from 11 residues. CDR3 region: CASNGLSPLHF. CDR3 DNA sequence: TGCGCCAGCAACGGGCTGTCACCCCTCCACTTT.

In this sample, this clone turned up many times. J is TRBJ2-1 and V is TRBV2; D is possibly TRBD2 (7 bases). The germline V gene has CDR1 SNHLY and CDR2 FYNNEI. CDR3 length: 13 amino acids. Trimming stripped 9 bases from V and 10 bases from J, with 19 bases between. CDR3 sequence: CASYVGGRGEQFF. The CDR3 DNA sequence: TGTGCCAGTTATGTGGGGGGGCGAGGGGAGCAGTTCTTC.

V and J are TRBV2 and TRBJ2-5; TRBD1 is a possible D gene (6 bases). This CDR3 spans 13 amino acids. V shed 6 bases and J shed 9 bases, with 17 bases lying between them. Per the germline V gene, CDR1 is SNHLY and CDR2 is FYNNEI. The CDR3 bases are TGTGCCAGCAGAGGGACCGCTGAGGGGGCCCAGTACTTC. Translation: CASRGTAEGAQYF. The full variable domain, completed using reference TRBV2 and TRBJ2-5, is EPEVTQTPSHQVTQMGQEVILRCVPISNHLYFYWYRQILGQKVEFLVSFYNNEISEKSEIFDDQFSVERPDGSNFTLKIRSTKLEDSAMYFCASRGTAEGAQYFGPGTRLLVL.

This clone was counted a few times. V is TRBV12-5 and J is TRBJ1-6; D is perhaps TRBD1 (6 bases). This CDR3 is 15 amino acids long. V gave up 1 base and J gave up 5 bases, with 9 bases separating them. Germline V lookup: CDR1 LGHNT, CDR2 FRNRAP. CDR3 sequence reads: CASGLGTADNSPLHF. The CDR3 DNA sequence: TGTGCTAGTGGTTTGGGGACAGCAGATAATTCACCCCTCCACTTT.

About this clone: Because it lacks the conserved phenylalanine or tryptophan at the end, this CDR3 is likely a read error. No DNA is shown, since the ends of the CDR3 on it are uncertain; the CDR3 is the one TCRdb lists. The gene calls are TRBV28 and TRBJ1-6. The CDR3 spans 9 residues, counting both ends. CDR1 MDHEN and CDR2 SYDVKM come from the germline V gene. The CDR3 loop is CASSIPNRE.

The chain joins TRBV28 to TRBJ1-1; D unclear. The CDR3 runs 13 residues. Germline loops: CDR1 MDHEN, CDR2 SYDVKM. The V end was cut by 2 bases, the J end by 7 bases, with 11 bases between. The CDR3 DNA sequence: TGTGCCAGCAGTTTAACCGGTCGGGGTGAAGCTTTCTTT. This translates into CASSLTGRGEAFF.